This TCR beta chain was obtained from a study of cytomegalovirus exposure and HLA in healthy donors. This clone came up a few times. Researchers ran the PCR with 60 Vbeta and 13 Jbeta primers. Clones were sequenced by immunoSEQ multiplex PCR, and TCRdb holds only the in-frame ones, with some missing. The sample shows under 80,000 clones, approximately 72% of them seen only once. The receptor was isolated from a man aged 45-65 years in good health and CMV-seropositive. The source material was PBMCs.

The CDR3 spells CASSPPSAPGTEAFF. CDR3 nucleotide sequence: TGTGCCAGCTCACCACCGTCGGCCCCGGGAACTGAAGCTTTCTTT. The chain recombines TRBV18 with TRBJ1-1; no definite D call. V was trimmed by 0 bases and J by 5 bases, leaving 13 bases between them. The germline gives CDR1 KGHSH, CDR2 LQKENI. The CDR3 is made up of 15 amino acids.